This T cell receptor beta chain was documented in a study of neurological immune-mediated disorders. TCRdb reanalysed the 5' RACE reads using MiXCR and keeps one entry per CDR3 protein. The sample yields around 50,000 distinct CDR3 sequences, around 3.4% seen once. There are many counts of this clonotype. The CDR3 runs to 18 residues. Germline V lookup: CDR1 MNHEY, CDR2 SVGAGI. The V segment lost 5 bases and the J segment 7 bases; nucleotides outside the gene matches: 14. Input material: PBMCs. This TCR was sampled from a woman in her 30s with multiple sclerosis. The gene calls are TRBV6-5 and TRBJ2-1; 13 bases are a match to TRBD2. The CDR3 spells CASSPRTSGRVAFNEQFF. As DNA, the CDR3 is TGTGCCAGCAGTCCGAGGACTAGCGGGAGAGTCGCCTTTAATGAGCAGTTCTTC.